This TCR beta chain was found in a study of cytomegalovirus exposure and HLA in healthy donors. Primers included in the PCR were 60 Vbeta and 13 Jbeta primers. TCRdb's table, derived via immunoSEQ multiplex PCR, lists solely in-frame clones and lacks some. The table gives some 75,000 clones; the top ten clones make up 0.8% to 1% of it. V was cut by 7 bases and J by 10 bases, with 18 bases left in between. Germline V CDR1 and CDR2: SGHNT, YYREEE (reference sequence). The CDR3 totals 13 residues. Sequenced: PBMCs. V and J are TRBV5-4 and TRBJ2-1; a possible D gene is TRBD2 (7 bases). This TCR derives from a boy younger than 18 in good health and CMV-seronegative. CDR3 in DNA: TGTGCCAGCCGACGAGGGGGGGGCATGGAGCAGTTCTTC. Translating it yields CASRRGGGMEQFF.